This T cell receptor (beta chain) was documented in a study of T cell repertoires in cytomegalovirus infection (dated by TCRdb to between 2019 and 2020). For the wider study: Because public TCR beta signatures pointed to carriage of CMV infection together with the matching HLA type, the HLA type of each donor mattered for the analysis. Study-wide conclusions, independent of this receptor: In both this cohort and an independent cohort of several hundred donors, the cumulative frequency of public TCR beta family members distinguished carriers of CMV infection plus the relevant HLA type. The ex vivo response was dominated by HLA-C-restricted CMV-specific TCR beta clonotypes, and the single most frequent clonotype in two of eight donors was supplied by these HLA-C-restricted clonotypes.

Trimming takes 5 bases off V and 0 bases off J; junction bases not matched to a gene: 6. CDR1 and CDR2, per the germline V gene (reference sequence), are MNHEY and SMNVEV. Measured from the cysteine to the phenylalanine, the CDR3 is 15 residues long. Only the CDR3 portion is preserved as DNA: 45 bases, with reading frame beginning at the first base. This clonotype was picked up a small number of times. Its antigen target is currently unknown. No much larger clonotype is one base removed from it; base qualities were not supplied. Sequencing was performed on an Illumina HiSeq 1500. Using fastp at Q25 and MiXCR, TCRdb reprocessed the public reads and kept productive beta chains. Every CDR3 protein is listed once, alongside the most common genes and DNA of its rows. The sample table holds 490,000 or so distinct CDR3 sequences, of which approximately 10% were seen once. The ten biggest clones cover 9.5% to 13% of the sample.

The chain uses TRBV27 and TRBJ2-7, and TRBD1 aligns with 8 junction nucleotides. Sequencing was carried out using PBMCs. The clonotype comes from a human donor in good health (CMV status not recorded). Some clones in this sample may be carry-over from other donors' samples. This receptor has the CDR3 CASSTHRGSSYEQYF. The sequenced DNA is TGTGCCAGCAGTACCCACAGGGGGAGCTCCTACGAGCAGTACTTC.